This T cell receptor (beta chain) was sequenced in a study of vaccination and CD4 T cells after COVID-19. Documented treatment: approximately nine-day PBMC culture with coronavirus spike peptide pools or control peptides (ViraFEST assay). In this sample, this clonotype turned up a few times. The antigen is not known. Germline V gene data show CDR1 as MDHEN and CDR2 as SYDVKM. Between the trimmed V and J ends, which lost 6 bases and 10 bases, there was a span of 12 bases. The CDR3 loop spans 11 amino acids. Cultured CD4+ T cells had their DNA profiled by the Oncomine TCR Beta short-read assay. Genomic DNA was isolated from CD4+ T cells that had been cultured. In TCRdb, the PCR reads were re-called with MiXCR into one record per CDR3 protein. The repertoire holds more than 10,000 distinct CDR3 sequences, with about 30% as singletons.

This sample comprised CD4+ T cells from blood, cultured in vitro, obtained after SARS-CoV-2 vaccination. This rearrangement joins TRBV28 to TRBJ1-2, with a possible D match to TRBD1 (6 bases). This TCR was sampled from a human donor who had recovered from COVID-19. CDR3 in amino acids: CASRRDTSYTF. CDR3 DNA sequence: TGTGCCAGCAGACGGGACACCTCCTACACCTTC.